This T cell receptor beta chain originates from a study of T cell clonality in common variable immunodeficiency. Per the germline V gene, CDR1 is LNHDA and CDR2 is SQIVND (reference sequence). The CDR3 runs 14 residues. Caucasian heritage predominated among both patients and controls. Equal genomic DNA amounts from CVID and control samples were sequenced. Clones were read by immunoSEQ multiplex PCR, and TCRdb kept only the in-frame ones, dropping some. Altogether 35,000 to 50,000 clones were found in the sample, and no singletons occur. Study outcomes and limitations: Shared TCRbeta clones were fewer between CVID subjects than controls. In common variable immunodeficiency, TCR beta chains reportedly carried fewer deletions and N-nucleotide insertions.

Remarks on this clone: The antigen is unknown. Read sequence stops 3 residues before the CDR3 end, and the germline J gene provides the missing end.

The specimen sequenced was peripheral blood mononuclear cells. The origin of this receptor is a person between 18 and 69 years old in good health. The V call is TRBV19, the J call TRBJ2-2, with 11 nucleotides matching TRBD1. The part of the CDR3 DNA that was read is TGTGCCAGTAGCGAGGGACAGGGGGTTTCACCG. Translating gives CASSEGQGVSP. The CDR3, in full, reads CASSEGQGVSPLFF.